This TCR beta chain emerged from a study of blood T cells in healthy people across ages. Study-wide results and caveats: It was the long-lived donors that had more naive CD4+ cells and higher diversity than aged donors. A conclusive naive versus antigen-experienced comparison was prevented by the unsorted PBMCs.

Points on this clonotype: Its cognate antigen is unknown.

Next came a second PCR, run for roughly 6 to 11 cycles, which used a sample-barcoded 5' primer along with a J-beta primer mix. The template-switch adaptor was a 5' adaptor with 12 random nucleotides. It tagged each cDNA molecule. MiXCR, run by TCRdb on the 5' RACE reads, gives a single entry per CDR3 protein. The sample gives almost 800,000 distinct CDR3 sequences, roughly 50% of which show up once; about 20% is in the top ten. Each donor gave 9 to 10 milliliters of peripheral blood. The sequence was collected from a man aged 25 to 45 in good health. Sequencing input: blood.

CDR3 sequence (DNA): TGCGCCAGCAGCTTGGCTCCCCTAGCGATCCGAAGCGAGCAGTACTTC. It encodes CASSLAPLAIRSEQYF. V gene TRBV5-1 combines with J gene TRBJ2-7; D might be TRBD2 (6 bases). V was pared by 0 bases and J by 6 bases, with 19 bases between. Germline CDR1 and CDR2: SGHRS and YFSETQ. The length of the CDR3 is 16 residues. Full variable domain (outside the CDR3, taken from reference TRBV5-1 and TRBJ2-7): KAGVTQTPRYLIKTRGQQVTLSCSPISGHRSVSWYQQTPGQGLQFLFEYFSETQRNKGNFPGRFSGRQFSNSRSEMNVSTLELGDSALYLCASSLAPLAIRSEQYFGPGTRLTVT.